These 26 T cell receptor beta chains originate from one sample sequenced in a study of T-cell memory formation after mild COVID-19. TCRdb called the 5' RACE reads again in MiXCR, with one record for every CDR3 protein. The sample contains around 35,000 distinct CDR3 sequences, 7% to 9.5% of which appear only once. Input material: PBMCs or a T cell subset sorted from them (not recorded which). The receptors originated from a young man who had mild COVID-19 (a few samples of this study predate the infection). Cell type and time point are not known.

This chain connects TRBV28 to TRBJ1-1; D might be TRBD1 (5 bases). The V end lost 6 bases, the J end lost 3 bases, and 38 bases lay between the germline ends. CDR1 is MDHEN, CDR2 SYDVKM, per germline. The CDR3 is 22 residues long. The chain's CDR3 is CASRQFTVSGRNSPRSDTEAFF. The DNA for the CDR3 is TGTGCCAGCAGGCAGTTTACTGTTTCAGGGAGGAACAGCCCCCGGTCGGACACTGAAGCTTTCTTT.

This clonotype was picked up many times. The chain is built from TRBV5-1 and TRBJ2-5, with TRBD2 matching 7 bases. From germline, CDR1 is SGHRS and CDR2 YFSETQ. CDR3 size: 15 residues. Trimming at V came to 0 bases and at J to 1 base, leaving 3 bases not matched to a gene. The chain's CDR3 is CASSLGSSGQETQYF. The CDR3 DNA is TGCGCCAGCAGCTTGGGGTCTAGCGGCCAAGAGACCCAGTACTTC.

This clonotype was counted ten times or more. CDR3 in DNA: TGCGCCAGCAGCCAAGCCGTCCCAGGGGGCGCAGATACGCAGTATTTT. Protein sequence: CASSQAVPGGADTQYF. The chain links TRBV4-3 to TRBJ2-3; 8 bases are a match to TRBD1. Germline lookup yields CDR1 LGHNA and CDR2 YSLEER. The CDR3 sequence is 16 residues long. Losses at the gene ends were 1 base for V and 4 bases for J; bases not matched to a gene: 7.

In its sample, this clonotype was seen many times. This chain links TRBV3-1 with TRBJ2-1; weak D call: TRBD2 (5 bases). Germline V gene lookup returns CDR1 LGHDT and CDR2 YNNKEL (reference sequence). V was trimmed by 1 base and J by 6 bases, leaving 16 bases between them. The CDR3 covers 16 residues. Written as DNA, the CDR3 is TGTGCCAGCAGCCAAGCCGAGCGGCCTAGCTTCAATGAGCAGTTCTTC. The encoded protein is CASSQAERPSFNEQFF.

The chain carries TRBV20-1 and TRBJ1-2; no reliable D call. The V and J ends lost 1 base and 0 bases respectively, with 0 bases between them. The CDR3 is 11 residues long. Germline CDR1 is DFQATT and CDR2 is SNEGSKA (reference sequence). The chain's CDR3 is CSARANYGYTF. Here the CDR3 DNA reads TGCAGTGCTAGAGCTAACTATGGCTACACCTTC.

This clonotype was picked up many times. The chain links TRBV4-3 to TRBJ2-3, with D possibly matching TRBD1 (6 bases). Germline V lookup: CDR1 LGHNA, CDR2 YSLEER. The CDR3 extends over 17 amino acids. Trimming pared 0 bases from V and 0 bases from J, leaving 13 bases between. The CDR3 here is CASSQDWSTGSTDTQYF. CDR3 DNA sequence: TGCGCCAGCAGCCAAGATTGGTCGACAGGCAGCACAGATACGCAGTATTTT.

The chain's CDR3 is CASSLSRGTEAFF. The CDR3 DNA is TGTGCCAGCAGTCTTTCTCGGGGCACTGAAGCTTTCTTT. The J gene is TRBJ1-1, the V gene TRBV12-3 or TRBV12-4; D gene unclear. The V gene lost 5 bases and the J gene lost 4 bases, with 11 bases spanning the gap. The CDR3 runs to 13 residues.

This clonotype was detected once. Here the CDR3 reads CASGLVRTQYF. The CDR3 bases are TGTGCTAGTGGTTTGGTACGAACGCAGTATTTT. The V gene is TRBV12-5, the J gene TRBJ2-3; D is unclear. Trimming stripped 0 bases from V and 9 bases from J, with 4 bases between. CDR1 and CDR2 (germline): LGHNT, FRNRAP. This CDR3 spans 11 amino acids.

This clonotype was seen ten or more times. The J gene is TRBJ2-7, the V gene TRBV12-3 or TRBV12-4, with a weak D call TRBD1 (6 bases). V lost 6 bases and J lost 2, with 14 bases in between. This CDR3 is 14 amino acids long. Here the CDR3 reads CASRKDSWTYEQYF. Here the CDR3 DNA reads TGTGCCAGCAGGAAGGACAGCTGGACCTACGAGCAGTACTTC.

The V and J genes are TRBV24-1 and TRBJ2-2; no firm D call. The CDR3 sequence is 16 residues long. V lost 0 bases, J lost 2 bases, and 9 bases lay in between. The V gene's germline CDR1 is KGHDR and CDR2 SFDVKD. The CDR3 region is CATSDLNRENTGELFF. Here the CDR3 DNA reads TGTGCCACCAGTGATTTGAACAGAGAAAACACCGGGGAGCTGTTTTTT.

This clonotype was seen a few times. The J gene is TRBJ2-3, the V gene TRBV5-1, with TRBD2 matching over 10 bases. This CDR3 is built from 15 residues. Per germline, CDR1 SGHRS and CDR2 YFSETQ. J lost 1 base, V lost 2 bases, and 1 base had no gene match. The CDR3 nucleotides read TGCGCCAGCAGCTTTCTAGCGGGGGGCACAGATACGCAGTATTTT. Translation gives CASSFLAGGTDTQYF.

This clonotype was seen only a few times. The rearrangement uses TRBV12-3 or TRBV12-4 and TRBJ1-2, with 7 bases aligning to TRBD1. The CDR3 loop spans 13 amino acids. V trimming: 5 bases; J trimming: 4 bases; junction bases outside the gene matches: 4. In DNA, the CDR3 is TGTGCCAGCAGTAGGGGACAGCCCTATGGCTACACCTTC. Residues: CASSRGQPYGYTF.

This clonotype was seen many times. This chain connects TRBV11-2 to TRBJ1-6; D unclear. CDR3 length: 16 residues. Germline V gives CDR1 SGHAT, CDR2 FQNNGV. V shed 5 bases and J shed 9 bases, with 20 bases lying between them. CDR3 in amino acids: CASSPAPARSGSPLHF. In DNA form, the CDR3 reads TGTGCCAGCAGCCCCGCCCCCGCCCGATCCGGTTCACCCCTCCACTTT.

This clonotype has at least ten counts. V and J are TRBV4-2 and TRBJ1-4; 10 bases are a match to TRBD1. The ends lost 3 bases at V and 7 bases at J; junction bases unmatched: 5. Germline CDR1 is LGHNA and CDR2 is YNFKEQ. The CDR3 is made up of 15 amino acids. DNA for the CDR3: TGTGCCAGCAGCCAGGGGACAGGGGAGGCTGAAAAACTGTTTTTT. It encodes CASSQGTGEAEKLFF.

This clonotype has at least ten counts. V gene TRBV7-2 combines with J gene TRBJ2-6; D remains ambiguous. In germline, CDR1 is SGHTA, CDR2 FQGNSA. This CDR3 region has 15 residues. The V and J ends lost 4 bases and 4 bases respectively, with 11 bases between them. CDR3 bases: TGTGCCAGCAGCTCCTATAGCCTCGGGGCCAACGTCCTGACTTTC. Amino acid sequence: CASSSYSLGANVLTF.

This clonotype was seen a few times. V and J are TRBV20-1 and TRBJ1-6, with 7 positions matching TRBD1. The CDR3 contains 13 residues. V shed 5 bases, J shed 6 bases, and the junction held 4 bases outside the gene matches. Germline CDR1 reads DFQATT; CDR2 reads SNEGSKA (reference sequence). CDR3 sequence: CSAPGTANSPLHF. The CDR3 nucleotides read TGCAGTGCTCCCGGGACAGCTAATTCACCCCTCCACTTT.

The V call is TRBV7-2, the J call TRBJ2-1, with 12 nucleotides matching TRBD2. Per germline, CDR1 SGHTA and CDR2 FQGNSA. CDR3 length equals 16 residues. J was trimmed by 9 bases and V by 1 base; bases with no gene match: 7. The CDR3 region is CASSLVPSGGAGEQFF. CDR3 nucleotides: TGTGCCAGCAGCTTAGTTCCTAGCGGGGGGGCGGGTGAGCAGTTCTTC.

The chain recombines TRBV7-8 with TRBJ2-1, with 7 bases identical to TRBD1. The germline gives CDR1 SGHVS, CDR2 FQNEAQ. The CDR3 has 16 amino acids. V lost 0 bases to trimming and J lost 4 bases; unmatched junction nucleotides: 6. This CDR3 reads CASSLALQGLYNEQFF. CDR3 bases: TGTGCCAGCAGCTTAGCGCTACAGGGGCTGTACAATGAGCAGTTCTTC.

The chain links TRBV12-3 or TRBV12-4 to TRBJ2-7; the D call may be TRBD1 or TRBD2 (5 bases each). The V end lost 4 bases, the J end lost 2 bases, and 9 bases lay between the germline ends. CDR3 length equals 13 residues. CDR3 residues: CASSWDQTYEQYF. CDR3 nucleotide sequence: TGTGCCAGCAGTTGGGACCAGACCTACGAGCAGTACTTC.

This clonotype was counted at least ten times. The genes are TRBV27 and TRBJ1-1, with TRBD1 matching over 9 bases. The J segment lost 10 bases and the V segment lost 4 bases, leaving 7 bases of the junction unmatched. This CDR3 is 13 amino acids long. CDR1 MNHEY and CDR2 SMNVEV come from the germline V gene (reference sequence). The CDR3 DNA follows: TGTGCCAGCAGTTCACGGACAGGGGACACAGCTTTCTTT. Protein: CASSSRTGDTAFF.

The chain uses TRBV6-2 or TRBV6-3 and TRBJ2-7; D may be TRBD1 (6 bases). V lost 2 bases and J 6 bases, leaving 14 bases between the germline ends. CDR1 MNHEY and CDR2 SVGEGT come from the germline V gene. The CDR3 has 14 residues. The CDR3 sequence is CASSYGMGALEQYF. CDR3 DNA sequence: TGTGCCAGCAGTTACGGAATGGGGGCCCTCGAGCAGTACTTC.

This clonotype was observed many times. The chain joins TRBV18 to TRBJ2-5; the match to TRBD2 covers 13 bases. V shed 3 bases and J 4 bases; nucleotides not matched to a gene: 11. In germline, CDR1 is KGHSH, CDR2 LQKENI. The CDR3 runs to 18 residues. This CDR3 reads CASSPPGLAGDSLETQYF. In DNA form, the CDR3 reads TGTGCCAGCTCACCGCCAGGACTAGCGGGGGACAGTCTAGAGACCCAGTACTTC.

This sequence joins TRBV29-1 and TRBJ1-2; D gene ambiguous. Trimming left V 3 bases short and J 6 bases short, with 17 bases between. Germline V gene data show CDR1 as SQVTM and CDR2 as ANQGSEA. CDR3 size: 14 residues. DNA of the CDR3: TGCAGCGTTGATATAGCCCGTGAACCCGATGGCTACACCTTC. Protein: CSVDIAREPDGYTF.

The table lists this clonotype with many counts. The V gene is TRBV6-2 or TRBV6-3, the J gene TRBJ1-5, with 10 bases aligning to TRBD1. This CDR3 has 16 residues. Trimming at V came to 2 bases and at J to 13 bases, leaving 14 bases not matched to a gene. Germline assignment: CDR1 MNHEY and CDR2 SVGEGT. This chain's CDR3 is CASSYPRQGAISFQHF. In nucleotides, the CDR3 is TGTGCCAGCAGTTACCCACGACAGGGGGCAATATCGTTTCAGCATTTT.

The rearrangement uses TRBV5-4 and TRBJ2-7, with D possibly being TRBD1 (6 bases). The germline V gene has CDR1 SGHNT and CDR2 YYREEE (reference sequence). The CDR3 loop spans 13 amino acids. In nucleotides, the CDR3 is TGTGCCAGCAGCTCAGGGGTGGAGAACGAGCAGTATGTC. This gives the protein CASSSGVENEQYV.

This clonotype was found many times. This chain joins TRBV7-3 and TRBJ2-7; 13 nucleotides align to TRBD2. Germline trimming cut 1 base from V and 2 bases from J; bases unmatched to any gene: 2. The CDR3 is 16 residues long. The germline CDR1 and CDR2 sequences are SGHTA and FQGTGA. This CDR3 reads CASSLRGLAGPYEQYV. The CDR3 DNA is TGTGCCAGCAGCTTAAGGGGACTAGCGGGGCCCTACGAGCAGTACGTC.